The clone carrying this T cell receptor (beta chain) was found a few times. Its antigen remains unidentified. This CDR3 has 15 residues. Germline loops: CDR1 MNHEY, CDR2 SVGEGT. J was trimmed by 4 bases and V by 6 bases; bases with no gene match: 9. This specimen belongs to a study of T-cell memory formation after mild COVID-19. General study results and limits: Those CD4+ clones that contracted were mainly in CM and EM (CD8+ ones in EMRA).

MiXCR, run by TCRdb on the 5' RACE reads, gives a single entry per CDR3 protein. The data show 350,000 to 400,000 distinct CDR3 sequences, roughly an eighth seen once. This receptor was obtained from a man aged 18 to 35 who had mild COVID-19 (a few samples of this study predate the infection). Cell type and time point are not known. The chain recombines TRBV6-2 or TRBV6-3 with TRBJ2-5; 9 bases agree with TRBD1. The sequencing sample was made of PBMCs or a T cell subset sorted from them (not recorded which). The CDR3 is CASSFKTGGRETQYF. CDR3 in DNA: TGTGCCAGCAGCTTCAAGACAGGGGGGCGAGAGACCCAGTACTTC.